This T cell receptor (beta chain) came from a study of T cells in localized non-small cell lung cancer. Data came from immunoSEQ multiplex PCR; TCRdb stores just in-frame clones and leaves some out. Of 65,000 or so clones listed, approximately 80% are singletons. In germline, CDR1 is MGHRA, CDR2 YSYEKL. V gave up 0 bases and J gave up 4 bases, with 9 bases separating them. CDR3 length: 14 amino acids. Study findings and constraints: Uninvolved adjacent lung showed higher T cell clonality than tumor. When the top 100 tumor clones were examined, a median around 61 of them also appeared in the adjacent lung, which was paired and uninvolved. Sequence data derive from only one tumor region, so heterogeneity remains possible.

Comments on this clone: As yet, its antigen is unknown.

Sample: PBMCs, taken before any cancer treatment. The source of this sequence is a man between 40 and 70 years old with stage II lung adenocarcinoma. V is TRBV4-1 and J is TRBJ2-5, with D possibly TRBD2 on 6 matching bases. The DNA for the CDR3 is TGCGCCAGCAGCCAAGACGGGAGAACAGAGACCCAGTACTTC. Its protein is CASSQDGRTETQYF.